Listed below are T cell receptor beta chains from one sample, sequenced in a study of T cell responses to AZD1222 COVID-19 vaccine. TCRdb's copy holds only in-frame clones and misses some; the assay was immunoSEQ multiplex PCR. The sample consists of more than 80,000 clones, around 87% of them appearing once. The starting material was peripheral blood, obtained 28 days after the second AZD1222 dose. These TCRs come from an adult who received the AZD1222 COVID-19 vaccine. Both conserved end residues are part of each CDR3. D genes are given only for firm matches. Clone size appears in some rows only: once, few, many, or a class for an expanded clone.

NA,TRBV27,TRBJ1-1,NA,CASRNTPGNTEAFF,TGTGCCAGCAGAAACACACCTGGTAACACTGAAGCTTTCTTT
NA,TRBV5-1,TRBJ2-3,TRBD2,CASSGWGTSGITDTQYF,TGCGCCAGCAGCGGGTGGGGGACTAGCGGGATAACAGATACGCAGTATTTT
NA,TRBV2,TRBJ1-1,NA,CASSVDGVTEAFF,TGTGCCAGCAGCGTTGATGGGGTTACTGAAGCTTTCTTT
NA,TRBV7-3,TRBJ1-1,TRBD1,CASSLTRDRAAFF,TGTGCCAGCAGCTTAACCCGAGACAGGGCTGCTTTCTTT
NA,TRBV11-1,TRBJ1-1,TRBD1,CASSPGGKGTEAFF,TGTGCCAGCAGCCCAGGGGGCAAGGGCACTGAAGCTTTCTTT
NA,TRBV9,TRBJ2-7,TRBD1,CASSTTGGPRAQYF,TGTGCCAGCAGCACAACAGGGGGTCCTAGGGCGCAGTACTTC
once,TRBV6-1,TRBJ2-7,NA,CASSEEVIPPYEQYF,TGTGCCAGCAGTGAAGAGGTCATCCCCCCCTACGAGCAGTACTTC
NA,TRBV7-6,TRBJ2-7,NA,CASSSKIGGTDSYEQYF,TGTGCCAGCAGCTCAAAAATAGGGGGGACAGACTCCTACGAGCAGTACTTC
NA,TRBV2,TRBJ1-4,TRBD1,CASKRDRGYEKLFF,TGTGCCAGCAAACGAGACAGGGGATATGAAAAACTGTTTTTT
NA,TRBV2,TRBJ2-7,NA,CASSEQVLIAYEQYF,TGTGCCAGCAGTGAGCAGGTTTTGATAGCCTACGAGCAGTACTTC
NA,TRBV12-3/TRBV12-4,TRBJ1-2,NA,CASTPGANYGYTF,TGTGCCAGCACCCCAGGGGCTAACTATGGCTACACCTTC
once,TRBV7-9,TRBJ1-6,NA,CASSLEGDSPLHF,TGTGCCAGCAGCTTGGAAGGCGATTCACCCCTCCACTTT
NA,TRBV2,TRBJ1-2,NA,CASTDILLYGYTF,TGTGCCAGCACGGACATACTGCTGTATGGCTACACCTTC
once,TRBV5-8,TRBJ1-1,NA,CASSLAGVMNTEAFF,TGTGCCAGCAGCTTGGCGGGAGTCATGAACACTGAAGCTTTCTTT
NA,TRBV6-5,TRBJ1-2,TRBD1,CASSYRTGQGYTF,TGTGCCAGCAGTTACCGGACAGGGCAAGGCTACACCTTC
NA,TRBV7-9,TRBJ2-2,NA,CASSLASGAGELFF,TGTGCCAGCAGCTTAGCGTCAGGGGCCGGGGAGCTGTTTTTT
NA,TRBV7-9,TRBJ2-6,NA,CASSTSRASSGANVLTF,TGTGCCAGCAGCACTTCTAGGGCCAGCTCTGGGGCCAACGTCCTGACTTTC
NA,TRBV5-1,TRBJ2-7,TRBD2,CASSPGLAGRTPYEQYF,TGCGCCAGCAGCCCCGGACTAGCGGGACGTACCCCATACGAGCAGTACTTC
NA,TRBV3-1/TRBV3-2,TRBJ2-7,TRBD1,CASSLGRGYEQYF,TGTGCCAGCAGCCTCGGCAGGGGGTACGAGCAGTACTTC
NA,TRBV30,TRBJ1-3,NA,CAWSSRLSQPRNTIYF,TGTGCCTGGAGTAGCAGGCTATCACAGCCACGGAACACCATATATTTT
once,TRBV18,TRBJ1-3,NA,CASSSSPASSGNTIYF,TGTGCCAGCTCATCCTCCCCCGCAAGCTCTGGAAACACCATATATTTT
NA,TRBV7-2,TRBJ1-4,NA,CASSLGSDEKLFF,TGTGCCAGCAGCCTAGGGTCAGATGAAAAACTGTTTTTT
NA,TRBV4-2,TRBJ1-4,NA,CASSQAGDVFF,TGTGCCAGCAGCCAAGCGGGTGACGTGTTTTTT
NA,TRBV18,TRBJ1-1,NA,CASSPTENTEAFF,TGTGCCAGCTCACCCACGGAAAACACTGAAGCTTTCTTT
NA,TRBV5-8,TRBJ2-7,NA,CASSLGGDSPYEQYF,TGTGCCAGCAGCTTGGGGGGGGACAGCCCCTACGAGCAGTACTTC
NA,TRBV5-5,TRBJ2-3,TRBD1,CASSPGPGQGSADTQYF,TGTGCCAGCAGCCCCGGCCCCGGACAGGGGTCGGCAGATACGCAGTATTTT
NA,TRBV7-9,TRBJ2-7,NA,CASSFELSPGYWEQYF,TGTGCCAGCAGCTTTGAGCTTAGTCCCGGCTACTGGGAGCAGTACTTC
NA,TRBV19,TRBJ1-1,NA,CASSIVPPGTEAFF,TGTGCCAGTAGTATAGTCCCTCCAGGGACTGAAGCTTTCTTT